This T cell receptor (beta chain) derives from a study of blood T cell repertoires in COVID-19 (dated by TCRdb to 2018 to 2020). Background on the whole study: The collaborator samples originated in the United States, Italy and Spain and spanned the acute and convalescent phases of COVID-19. Where HLA class I and class II types were available, the types were taken from metadata supplied by the sample provider, not from assay-based typing. Samples were obtained from the ongoing ImmuneRACE study (first 160 participants) and from some 1,200 subjects provided by 6 global collaborators. The repertoires were released in a freely available public database meant as a resource for research on the immune response to SARS-CoV-2. Sample metadata almost always included a de-identified subject ID, COVID-19 status, age in years and sex. Deeply sampled blood TCRbeta repertoires from subjects exposed to, actively infected with, or recovered from COVID-19 were included in the dataset. The prospective study material was composed of cDNA or gDNA derived from T cells, B-cell-depleted T cells, or PBMCs.

The CDR3 holds 14 amino acids from the cysteine to the phenylalanine. CDR3 DNA is the only sequence kept; it has 42 bases, read in frame from the first base. CDR1 and CDR2 were assigned from the germline V gene as MNHEY and SVGAGI. Trimming accounts for 8 bases at V and 4 bases at J, while the number of junction bases matched to no gene is 10. TCRbeta CDR3 regions were amplified from genomic DNA by means of the immunoSEQ Assay, a bias-controlled multiplex PCR. The published analysis was carried out like this. Within the assay, amplification of reference gene primers was used to estimate how many nucleated cells each sample contained. To quantify the absolute abundance of each unique TCRbeta CDR3 rearrangement, sequence reads were collapsed and filtered. Productive Simpson clonality was computed per sample as the square root of Simpson's diversity index over productive rearrangements. TCRdb mirrors the immuneACCESS table, restricted to in-frame sequences. Some clones are absent from its copies; in checked studies, under half trace to an unresolved V gene, and the reason for the others is unknown. V and J calls and clone size are given by that table; D and trimming were obtained from the DNA. A total of under 200,000 clones appear in this sample, over 80% of them only once. In total, the top ten clones hold around 8.4% of the sample.

Whole blood was collected in K2EDTA tubes by collaborating institutions according to the institutions' own protocols. Collaborator samples were shipped for TCRbeta analysis as frozen whole blood, isolated PBMCs, or DNA extracted from either sample type. Concerning this clone itself: Its specific antigen is unknown. Base qualities are not at hand, and no much larger clone is one base apart.

Findings and caveats that apply to the study as a whole: The amount of clinical and demographic metadata varied by source and participant and was provided uncurated.

The sequenced sample was peripheral blood. The source is a woman of 80 years or more with active or convalescent COVID-19. The chain links TRBV6-5 with TRBJ2-5, with 7 bases in between that match TRBD1. The DNA is as follows: TGTGCCAGCGATATAGGGACAGTGGGAGAGACCCAGTACTTC. Its amino acids are CASDIGTVGETQYF.